This T cell receptor beta chain emerged from a study of radiotherapy plus CTLA-4 blockade in lung cancer. Study summary: In less than 20% of patients, objective responses were seen; approximately 30% had disease control. Study-level findings and limits: TCR clones from tumors expanded in blood after radiotherapy plus ipilimumab.

A single count supports this clone. Its antigen is unknown. V was clipped by 8 bases and J by 6 bases, with 12 bases between them. Germline V gene sequence: CDR1 LGHNT, CDR2 FRNRAP. The CDR3 runs 12 residues. Only in-frame clones appear in the TCRdb table, and some are missing; sequencing was by immunoSEQ multiplex PCR. The sample records about 110,000 clones, roughly 86% being singletons. The chain uses TRBV12-5 and TRBJ2-3, with D possibly TRBD1 on 5 matching bases. The specimen was peripheral blood, collected from a patient treated with radiotherapy plus ipilimumab. The source is a human donor with non-small cell lung cancer that progressed on radiotherapy plus ipilimumab. Some clones in this sample may be carry-over from other donors' samples. The CDR3 nucleotides are TGTGCTAGTCGGACAAATGGGGATACGCAGTATTTT. Its translation is CASRTNGDTQYF.